What follows are 26 T cell receptor beta chains derived from one specimen sequenced in a study of blood T cell repertoires in COVID-19. The assay was immunoSEQ multiplex PCR, and TCRdb's table has in-frame clones only and misses some. The sample lists approximately 90,000 clones; more than 75% were seen once. The specimen was peripheral blood. The receptor source for this set is a woman older than 75 with acute or convalescent COVID-19.

As to this clone: This same CDR3 is encoded by further DNA sequences in the sample. The V and J genes are TRBV18 and TRBJ1-5, with 9 nucleotides matching TRBD1. The J segment lost 4 bases and the V segment lost 3 bases, leaving 1 base of the junction unmatched. This CDR3 has 14 amino acids. Germline lookup yields CDR1 KGHSH and CDR2 LQKENI. DNA for the CDR3: TGTGCCAGCTCACCTGGGACAGGGAATCAGCCCCAGCATTTT. Amino acid sequence: CASSPGTGNQPQHF.

The chain uses TRBV29-1 and TRBJ2-2, with D maybe TRBD2 (5 bases). The CDR3 loop spans 14 amino acids. From germline, CDR1 is SQVTM and CDR2 ANQGSEA. Trimming stripped 4 bases from V and 2 bases from J, with 11 bases between. The CDR3 protein is CSVGVASNTGELFF. DNA of the CDR3: TGCAGCGTTGGGGTAGCGAGTAACACCGGGGAGCTGTTTTTT.

The J gene is TRBJ2-2, the V gene TRBV9; D ambiguous. Per germline, CDR1 SGDLS and CDR2 YYNGEE. V was cut by 2 bases and J by 8 bases, with 13 bases left in between. The length of the CDR3 is 14 residues. The DNA of the CDR3 is TGTGCCAGCAGCGTGAATACATTGGTAGGGGAGCTGTTTTTT. It is translated as CASSVNTLVGELFF. The full variable domain, in which reference TRBV9 and TRBJ2-2 provide the parts outside the CDR3, is DSGVTQTPKHLITATGQRVTLRCSPRSGDLSVYWYQQSLDQGLQFLIQYYNGEERAKGNILERFSAQQFPDLHSELNLSSLELGDSALYFCASSVNTLVGELFFGEGSRLTVL.

The CDR3 nucleotides are TGTGCCAGCAGTCTCTCTAGGGGGCCGGTTGAACCCCAGCATTTT. Its translation: CASSLSRGPVEPQHF. This chain joins TRBV28 and TRBJ1-5; TRBD1 aligns across 7 bases. After removal of 5 bases from V and 10 bases from J, the junction contained 14 bases not matched to a gene. This CDR3 comprises 15 residues. Looked up from germline, CDR1 is MDHEN and CDR2 is SYDVKM.

This clone was detected once. The J gene is TRBJ1-1, the V gene TRBV21-1; TRBD1 was called by the table and not checked on the DNA. TRBV21-1 is noted as a pseudogene. The CDR3 length is 15 residues. This chain's CDR3 is CASNNRVPANTEAFF. Written as DNA, the CDR3 is TGTGCCAGCAACAACAGGGTACCCGCGAACACTGAAGCTTTCTTT.

The genes are TRBV6-5 and TRBJ2-2, with D perhaps matching TRBD2 (5 bases). V lost 8 bases to trimming and J lost 4 bases, with 11 bases between them. This CDR3 has 13 residues. Germline-derived CDR1 and CDR2 are MNHEY and SVGAGI. The CDR3 bases are TGTGCCAGCCGAACGGCGGGCACCGGGGAGCTGTTTTTT. The encoded protein is CASRTAGTGELFF.

The genes are TRBV11-2 and TRBJ2-1, with TRBD2 matching 7 bases. CDR1 and CDR2 from the germline V gene are SGHAT and FQNNGV. J lost 1 base, V lost 5 bases, and 8 bases had no gene match. The CDR3 has 16 amino acids. The CDR3 spells CASSSGAGVSYNEQFF. The DNA for the CDR3 is TGTGCCAGCAGCAGCGGGGCAGGTGTATCCTACAATGAGCAGTTCTTC.

V usage is TRBV2 and J usage is TRBJ2-1; a weak D match, TRBD2 (6 bases). Germline-derived CDR1 and CDR2 are SNHLY and FYNNEI. The CDR3 is 12 amino acids. Trimming removed 1 base at V and 9 bases at J, with 7 bases between. The CDR3 DNA follows: TGTGCCAGCAGTGAAGACGGGGGTGAGCAGTTCTTC. It yields the protein CASSEDGGEQFF.

The rearrangement links TRBV5-1 to TRBJ1-2, with 7 bases fitting TRBD1. Trimming removed 2 bases from V and 3 bases from J; junction bases left unmatched: 13. The CDR3 runs 17 residues. Germline V lookup: CDR1 SGHRS, CDR2 YFSETQ. The CDR3 spells CASSLLNQGEVDYGYTF. CDR3 sequence (DNA): TGCGCCAGCAGCTTATTAAACCAGGGGGAAGTCGACTATGGCTACACCTTC.

This chain connects TRBV7-2 to TRBJ2-2; D unresolved. CDR3 size: 13 residues. Germline-derived CDR1 and CDR2 are SGHTA and FQGNSA. Trimming took 2 bases from V and 4 from J, leaving 5 bases between them. The chain's CDR3 is CASSLTPTGELFF. The CDR3 coding sequence is TGTGCCAGCAGCTTAACTCCCACCGGGGAGCTGTTTTTT. The full variable domain, its missing parts supplied by reference TRBV7-2 and TRBJ2-2, is GAGVSQSPSNKVTEKGKDVELRCDPISGHTALYWYRQSLGQGLEFLIYFQGNSAPDKSGLPSDRFSAERTGGSVSTLTIQRTQQEDSAVYLCASSLTPTGELFFGEGSRLTVL.

This chain connects TRBV12-5 to TRBJ2-2; D is possibly TRBD1 (6 bases). The V end was cut by 2 bases, the J end by 7 bases, with 17 bases between. Per germline, CDR1 LGHNT and CDR2 FRNRAP. The CDR3 extends over 16 amino acids. The CDR3 loop reads CASGLYPGATFGELFF. The DNA of the CDR3 is TGTGCTAGTGGTTTGTATCCAGGGGCAACCTTCGGGGAGCTGTTTTTT.

This chain links TRBV5-4 with TRBJ2-7; 8 bases are shared with TRBD2. The CDR3 has 15 amino acids. Germline V lookup: CDR1 SGHNT, CDR2 YYREEE (reference sequence). J gave up 3 bases and V 4 bases, and 9 bases lay outside the gene matches. CDR3 nucleotides: TGTGCCAGCAGCCCCGAGGGCGGGAGGTTCTACGAGCAGTACTTC. Amino acid sequence: CASSPEGGRFYEQYF.

CDR3 nucleotide sequence: TGCGCCAGCAGCTTAGCGGGGTCCTACAATGAGCAGTTCTTC. Its protein product is CASSLAGSYNEQFF. The chain has TRBV5-1 and TRBJ2-1; TRBD2 agrees at 7 bases. Germline CDR1 and CDR2: SGHRS and YFSETQ. The ends lost 2 bases at V and 1 base at J; junction bases unmatched: 0. The CDR3 totals 14 residues.

The chain recombines TRBV5-6 with TRBJ2-2; D gene ambiguous. Trimming removed 1 base at V and 4 bases at J, with 14 bases between. The CDR3 consists of 16 residues. Germline V lookup: CDR1 SGHDT, CDR2 YYEEEE. CDR3 bases: TGTGCCAGCAGCTTGAACACCCTCTTTGGCACCGGGGAGCTGTTTTTT. Protein: CASSLNTLFGTGELFF.

V and J are TRBV3-1 (or the pseudogene TRBV3-2) and TRBJ2-5; D gene ambiguous. This CDR3 comprises 14 residues. Germline CDR1 LGHDT, CDR2 YNNKEL (reference sequence). V was cut by 3 bases and J by 4 bases, with 12 bases left in between. CDR3 protein: CASSQALRLETQYF. The CDR3 DNA follows: TGTGCCAGCAGCCAGGCCCTCCGACTAGAGACCCAGTACTTC.

This clone came up once. The rearrangement uses TRBV7-9 and TRBJ1-3, with 7 bases identical to TRBD1. Trimming cost V 1 base and J 2 bases; bases outside gene matches: 2. Germline-derived CDR1 and CDR2 are SEHNR and FQNEAQ (reference sequence). This CDR3 region has 15 residues. CDR3: CASSLVTGTGNTIYF. The CDR3 DNA follows: TGTGCCAGCAGCTTAGTGACAGGGACTGGAAACACCATATATTTT.

V and J are TRBV29-1 and TRBJ2-7, with D hard to call. Trimming stripped 7 bases from V and 0 bases from J, with 10 bases between. Looked up from germline, CDR1 is SQVTM and CDR2 is ANQGSEA. This CDR3 is built from 12 residues. The CDR3 protein is CSAQVNSYEQYF. The CDR3 nucleotides are TGCAGCGCGCAGGTCAACTCCTACGAGCAGTACTTC.

The rearrangement joins TRBV7-2 to TRBJ1-5; TRBD1 agrees at 7 bases. This CDR3 contains 15 residues. J gave up 1 base and V 1 base, and 1 base lay outside the gene matches. Germline loops: CDR1 SGHTA, CDR2 FQGNSA. CDR3 region: CASSLGQGSNQPQHF. DNA for the CDR3: TGTGCCAGCAGCTTAGGACAGGGAAGCAATCAGCCCCAGCATTTT. The full variable domain, rest sourced from reference TRBV7-2 and TRBJ1-5, is GAGVSQSPSNKVTEKGKDVELRCDPISGHTALYWYRQSLGQGLEFLIYFQGNSAPDKSGLPSDRFSAERTGGSVSTLTIQRTQQEDSAVYLCASSLGQGSNQPQHFGDGTRLSIL.

The chain employs TRBV5-1 and TRBJ2-1, with D maybe TRBD1 (6 bases). The germline V gene has CDR1 SGHRS and CDR2 YFSETQ. The CDR3 consists of 16 residues. V was pared by 4 bases and J by 1 base, with 15 bases between. CDR3: CASSLSAGESYNEQFF. The CDR3 coding sequence is TGCGCCAGCAGCCTGTCAGCAGGGGAATCCTACAATGAGCAGTTCTTC.

The chain uses TRBV5-4 and TRBJ1-3; D uncertain. The CDR3 contains 18 residues. Germline V CDR1 and CDR2: SGHNT, YYREEE (reference sequence). V was shortened by 0 bases and J by 0 bases, with 16 bases between the two germline ends. For the CDR3, the DNA is TGTGCCAGCAGCTTGGGAGGGAGTCCTCAGAGCTCTGGAAACACCATATATTTT. Encoded protein: CASSLGGSPQSSGNTIYF.

The genes are TRBV7-3 and TRBJ2-3; D perhaps matches TRBD1 (5 bases). Germline V CDR1 and CDR2: SGHTA, FQGTGA. There are 13 residues in the CDR3. Trimming left V 1 base short and J 4 bases short, with 6 bases between. The CDR3 DNA sequence: TGTGCCAGCAGCTTAATCAGGGCAGATACGCAGTATTTT. Protein: CASSLIRADTQYF.

The rearrangement uses TRBV5-4 and TRBJ1-2; possibly TRBD1 for D (5 bases). The CDR3 has 12 amino acids. V was clipped by 4 bases and J by 4 bases, with 8 bases between them. Germline V gene sequence: CDR1 SGHNT, CDR2 YYREEE (reference sequence). The CDR3, as DNA: TGTGCCAGCAGCCCCGACAGCTATGGCTACACCTTC. Protein product: CASSPDSYGYTF.

This clone was detected once. V gene TRBV5-1 combines with J gene TRBJ2-6; D uncertain. The V gene lost 0 bases and the J gene lost 0 bases, with 4 bases spanning the gap. Germline CDR1 reads SGHRS; CDR2 reads YFSETQ. The CDR3 loop spans 15 amino acids. The CDR3 DNA follows: TGCGCCAGCAGCTTGGGGAGCTCTGGGGCCAACGTCCTGACTTTC. It translates to CASSLGSSGANVLTF.

J is TRBJ2-3 and V is TRBV19; 7 bases agree with TRBD1. J gave up 1 base and V 7 bases, and 5 bases lay outside the gene matches. CDR3 length: 14 residues. The germline V gene has CDR1 LNHDA and CDR2 SQIVND (reference sequence). This CDR3 reads CASTSTGGTDTQYF. CDR3 in DNA: TGTGCCAGTACCTCCACAGGGGGCACAGATACGCAGTATTTT.

V and J are TRBV14 and TRBJ1-2; D not resolved. Germline lookup yields CDR1 SGHDN and CDR2 FVKESK. This CDR3 region has 15 residues. Trimming shortened V by 4 bases and J by 0 bases, and 12 bases separated the two germline ends. The DNA of the CDR3 is TGTGCCAGCAGCCGAGTACAGAGTACTAACTATGGCTACACCTTC. Translation gives CASSRVQSTNYGYTF.

The chain joins TRBV6-2 or TRBV6-3 to TRBJ2-3; the D gene is possibly TRBD2 (5 bases). V was cut by 6 bases and J by 5 bases, with 12 bases left in between. The CDR3 is made up of 13 amino acids. The germline CDR1 and CDR2 sequences are MNHEY and SVGEGT. The CDR3 sequence: CASSRLLGDTQYF. The CDR3 DNA reads as TGTGCCAGCAGCCGACTATTAGGAGATACGCAGTATTTT.